The 2 T cell receptor beta chains below all came from one sample that was sequenced in a study of tumor-infiltrating lymphocytes in primary liver carcinoma. Making TCR beta cDNA involved approximately 480 ng total RNA and a constant-region primer. Researchers made the TCR beta libraries by running three nested multiplex PCR rounds with slightly modified ARM-PCR. Forward primers for TRBV1-TRBV30 and a C-beta reverse primer served the first two PCR rounds, at approximately 10 cycles each. Each CDR3 protein is one row after TCRdb ran MiXCR on the multiplex PCR reads. This sample has 95,000 to 100,000 distinct CDR3 sequences, with 65% to 75% found just once. Each 20-30 mg portion of unsorted bulk tissue served as the source for co-extraction of RNA and DNA. Sequenced material: liver tumor tissue from sampling region 2. Subset defined: tumor region T2, inferior pole. The receptors originated from an older woman with primary liver carcinoma and hepatitis B virus infection.

Worth noting for this clonotype: At one of its ends the junction is not consistent with the germline gene, which may arise from a read error. The J gene is TRBJ2-6, the V gene TRBV12-3 or TRBV12-4, with D hard to call. This CDR3 comprises 13 residues. The CDR3 nucleotides read TGCGCCAGCAGTTTTCGACGAATCAACGTCCTGACTTTC. This gives the protein CASSFRRINVLTF.

In the case of this clonotype: Mismatch with germline at one junction end may stem from a read error. CDR3 protein: CASSDGGNANTGELYF. Here the CDR3 DNA reads TGTGCCAGCAGCGACGGAGGCAACGCGAACACCGGGGAGCTGTATTTT. The chain uses TRBV11-2 and TRBJ2-2; TRBD2 is a possible D gene (5 bases). CDR1 and CDR2 (germline): SGHAT, FQNNGV. CDR3 length: 16 amino acids.